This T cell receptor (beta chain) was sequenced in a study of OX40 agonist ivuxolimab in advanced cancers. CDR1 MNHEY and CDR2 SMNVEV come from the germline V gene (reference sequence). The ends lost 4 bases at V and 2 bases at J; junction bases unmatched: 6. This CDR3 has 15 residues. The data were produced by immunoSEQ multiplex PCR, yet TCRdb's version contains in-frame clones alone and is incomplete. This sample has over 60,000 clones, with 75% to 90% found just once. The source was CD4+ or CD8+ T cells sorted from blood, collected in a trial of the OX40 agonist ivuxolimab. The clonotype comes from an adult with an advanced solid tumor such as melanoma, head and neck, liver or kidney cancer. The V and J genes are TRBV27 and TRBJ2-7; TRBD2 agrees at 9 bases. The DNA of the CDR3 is TGTGCCAGCAGTTCGAGCGGGAGGCTGACCTACGAGCAGTACTTC. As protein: CASSSSGRLTYEQYF.